These T cell receptor beta chains were read from a single sample in a study of blood T cell repertoires in COVID-19. Sequenced by immunoSEQ multiplex PCR; TCRdb stores in-frame clones only, minus some. The table has about 240,000 clones, about 85% seen once. Sequencing used peripheral blood. All receptors come from a man aged 55-75 years who had recovered from COVID-19. CDR3s include the opening cysteine and the closing phenylalanine or tryptophan. Fields, in order: CDR3 length, J gene, V gene, clone size, D gene, CDR3 protein, CDR3 DNA. D genes are given only for firm matches. Clone sizes are given selectively: once, few, many, or a class where the clone is expanded.

length: 16; J: TRBJ1-1; V: TRBV2; size: NA; D: NA; CDR3: CASTLSDRPSNTEAFF; DNA: TGTGCCAGCACCCTCAGCGACAGACCAAGTAACACTGAAGCTTTCTTT
length: 13; J: TRBJ1-5; V: TRBV18; size: NA; D: NA; CDR3: CASSADSNQPQHF; DNA: TGTGCCAGCTCGGCAGATAGCAATCAGCCCCAGCATTTT
length: 17; J: TRBJ2-1; V: TRBV7-9; size: NA; D: TRBD1; CDR3: CASSKNVGDRYRNEQFF; DNA: TGTGCCAGCAGTAAGAACGTGGGGGACAGGTATAGAAATGAGCAGTTCTTC
length: 18; J: TRBJ2-3; V: TRBV7-6; size: NA; D: TRBD2; CDR3: CASSLAPGTIAGLIGQYF; DNA: TGTGCCAGCAGCTTAGCCCCAGGGACTATAGCGGGGCTCATTGGGCAGTATTTT
length: 15; J: TRBJ1-4; V: TRBV6-5; size: NA; D: NA; CDR3: CASSQRDATNEKLFF; DNA: TGTGCCAGCAGCCAGCGGGACGCAACTAATGAAAAACTGTTTTTT
length: 16; J: TRBJ2-5; V: TRBV24-1; size: once; D: TRBD2; CDR3: CATSDLNPSGQETQYF; DNA: TGTGCCACCAGTGATTTGAACCCTAGCGGGCAAGAGACCCAGTACTTC
length: 20; J: TRBJ1-4; V: TRBV4-1; size: NA; D: TRBD1; CDR3: CASSPGGRGARRATNEKLFF; DNA: TGCGCCAGCAGCCCAGGGGGAAGGGGGGCGCGCCGGGCAACTAATGAAAAACTGTTTTTT
length: 11; J: TRBJ2-1; V: TRBV2; size: NA; D: NA; CDR3: CASRTERVQFF; DNA: TGTGCCAGCAGGACGGAGAGGGTCCAGTTCTTC
length: 14; J: TRBJ1-2; V: TRBV6-1; size: NA; D: NA; CDR3: CASSEPGRPPGYTF; DNA: TGTGCCAGCAGTGAACCAGGGAGGCCTCCTGGCTACACCTTC
length: 16; J: TRBJ2-5; V: TRBV2; size: NA; D: TRBD2; CDR3: CASSIAGGPAPKTQYF; DNA: TGTGCCAGCAGCATAGCGGGGGGGCCGGCCCCCAAGACCCAGTACTTC
length: 14; J: TRBJ1-5; V: TRBV30; size: NA; D: NA; CDR3: CAWSATNLNQPQHF; DNA: TGTGCCTGGAGTGCCACTAACCTAAATCAGCCCCAGCATTTT
length: 15; J: TRBJ2-1; V: TRBV28; size: NA; D: TRBD1; CDR3: CASSFGQGDVNEQFF; DNA: TGTGCCAGCAGTTTTGGACAGGGGGATGTCAATGAGCAGTTCTTC
length: 13; J: TRBJ1-2; V: TRBV3-1/TRBV3-2; size: once; D: TRBD1; CDR3: CASAMQGAGGYTF; DNA: TGTGCCAGCGCCATGCAGGGGGCTGGAGGCTACACCTTC
length: 14; J: TRBJ1-1; V: TRBV18; size: NA; D: NA; CDR3: CASSPRGGNTEAFF; DNA: TGTGCCAGCTCACCTAGGGGGGGAAACACTGAAGCTTTCTTT
length: 10; J: TRBJ2-5; V: TRBV5-1; size: NA; D: NA; CDR3: CASSEETQYF; DNA: TGCGCCAGCAGTGAGGAGACCCAGTACTTC
length: 13; J: TRBJ2-7; V: TRBV19; size: NA; D: TRBD2; CDR3: CASSIWGGDEQYF; DNA: TGTGCCAGTAGTATCTGGGGGGGGGACGAGCAGTACTTC
length: 13; J: TRBJ2-4; V: TRBV2; size: NA; D: NA; CDR3: CASSEQGRDIQYF; DNA: TGTGCCAGCAGTGAACAGGGGAGAGACATTCAGTACTTC
length: 15; J: TRBJ2-1; V: TRBV11-3; size: once; D: TRBD1; CDR3: CASSLARGNYNEQFF; DNA: TGTGCCAGCAGCTTAGCCAGGGGGAACTACAATGAGCAGTTCTTC
length: 14; J: TRBJ1-1; V: TRBV5-4; size: NA; D: NA; CDR3: CASSLVGGSREAFF; DNA: TGTGCCAGCAGCTTGGTAGGCGGGTCGAGAGAAGCTTTCTTT
length: 15; J: TRBJ2-3; V: TRBV5-6; size: NA; D: TRBD1; CDR3: CASSLLGGFVDTQYF; DNA: TGTGCCAGCAGCTTGTTAGGGGGCTTCGTAGATACGCAGTATTTT
length: 13; J: TRBJ1-2; V: TRBV18; size: NA; D: TRBD1; CDR3: CASSPGDRVGYTF; DNA: TGTGCCAGCTCACCTGGGGACAGGGTCGGCTACACCTTC
length: 13; J: TRBJ1-1; V: TRBV9; size: NA; D: NA; CDR3: CASGGGLDTEAFF; DNA: TGTGCCAGCGGTGGGGGGTTGGACACTGAAGCTTTCTTT
length: 16; J: TRBJ2-3; V: TRBV5-5; size: NA; D: NA; CDR3: CASSLAPGSRKDTQYF; DNA: TGTGCCAGCAGCTTGGCGCCAGGCTCAAGGAAAGATACGCAGTATTTT
length: 15; J: TRBJ2-1; V: TRBV11-2; size: NA; D: NA; CDR3: CASRMTPSSYNEQFF; DNA: TGTGCCAGCAGAATGACTCCAAGCTCCTACAATGAGCAGTTCTTC
length: 14; J: TRBJ2-5; V: TRBV18; size: NA; D: TRBD1; CDR3: CASSPETGEETQYF; DNA: TGTGCCAGCTCCCCTGAAACAGGGGAAGAGACCCAGTACTTC
length: 14; J: TRBJ1-5; V: TRBV20-1; size: NA; D: NA; CDR3: CSASPVWGGQPQHF; DNA: TGCAGTGCTAGTCCCGTCTGGGGGGGCCAGCCCCAGCATTTT
length: 13; J: TRBJ1-2; V: TRBV5-4; size: NA; D: NA; CDR3: CASSVNRDYGYTF; DNA: TGTGCCAGCAGCGTTAACAGGGACTATGGCTACACCTTC
length: 16; J: TRBJ1-1; V: TRBV7-9; size: NA; D: TRBD1; CDR3: CASSPEAGTGNTEAFF; DNA: TGTGCCAGCAGCCCGGAAGCCGGGACAGGGAACACTGAAGCTTTCTTT
length: 15; J: TRBJ2-7; V: TRBV7-9; size: NA; D: TRBD1; CDR3: CASSLAGQGGAEQYF; DNA: TGTGCCAGCAGCTTAGCGGGACAGGGGGGTGCCGAGCAGTACTTC
length: 15; J: TRBJ2-1; V: TRBV7-9; size: NA; D: TRBD1; CDR3: CASSSGQGAMDEQFF; DNA: TGTGCCAGCAGCTCAGGACAGGGGGCTATGGATGAGCAGTTCTTC
length: 16; J: TRBJ2-1; V: TRBV12-5; size: NA; D: TRBD2; CDR3: CASGLRTSGPYNEQFF; DNA: TGTGCTAGTGGTTTGCGGACTAGCGGGCCTTACAATGAGCAGTTCTTC
length: 14; J: TRBJ2-1; V: TRBV7-9; size: NA; D: NA; CDR3: CASSLRGGANEQFF; DNA: TGTGCCAGCAGCTTACGAGGGGGGGCCAATGAGCAGTTCTTC
length: 14; J: TRBJ1-4; V: TRBV7-9; size: NA; D: NA; CDR3: CASSLGLLNEKLFF; DNA: TGTGCCAGCAGCTTAGGACTACTTAATGAAAAACTGTTTTTT
length: 18; J: TRBJ2-1; V: TRBV10-3; size: NA; D: TRBD2; CDR3: CAISGSLAGGAQGNEQFF; DNA: TGTGCCATCAGCGGGTCACTAGCGGGGGGCGCCCAGGGCAATGAGCAGTTCTTC
length: 17; J: TRBJ2-1; V: TRBV1; size: few; D: NA; CDR3: CTSSREGVRGTYNEQFF; DNA: TGCACCAGCAGCCGGGAGGGGGTGCGGGGGACATACAATGAGCAGTTCTTC
length: 16; J: TRBJ2-5; V: TRBV5-5; size: NA; D: NA; CDR3: CASSLREGVPQETQYF; DNA: TGTGCCAGCAGCCTGAGGGAGGGGGTCCCCCAAGAGACCCAGTACTTC
length: 15; J: TRBJ1-5; V: TRBV4-2; size: few; D: TRBD1; CDR3: CASSQNTGGNQPQHF; DNA: TGTGCCAGCAGCCAGAATACAGGGGGCAATCAGCCCCAGCATTTT
length: 14; J: TRBJ1-2; V: TRBV6-5; size: NA; D: TRBD1; CDR3: CASRTTGGMDGYTF; DNA: TGTGCCAGCAGGACTACAGGGGGAATGGATGGCTACACCTTC
length: 14; J: TRBJ1-1; V: TRBV9; size: NA; D: NA; CDR3: CASSVAGGGTEAFF; DNA: TGTGCCAGCAGCGTAGCGGGAGGAGGTACTGAAGCTTTCTTT
length: 16; J: TRBJ2-3; V: TRBV6-5; size: once; D: TRBD2; CDR3: CASSYPGGASTDTQYF; DNA: TGTGCCAGCAGTTACCCGGGGGGGGCTAGCACAGATACGCAGTATTTT
length: 17; J: TRBJ2-1; V: TRBV4-1; size: NA; D: TRBD2; CDR3: CASSQGPSGGSYNEQFF; DNA: TGCGCCAGCAGCCAAGGACCTAGCGGGGGATCGTACAATGAGCAGTTCTTC
length: 17; J: TRBJ1-3; V: TRBV5-6; size: NA; D: NA; CDR3: CASSIKTVPDSGNTIYF; DNA: TGTGCCAGCAGCATTAAAACAGTTCCGGACTCTGGAAACACCATATATTTT
length: 16; J: TRBJ1-4; V: TRBV15; size: NA; D: NA; CDR3: CATRPSRGVSNEKLFF; DNA: TGTGCCACCAGACCGTCCAGGGGCGTATCTAATGAAAAACTGTTTTTT
length: 15; J: TRBJ1-2; V: TRBV24-1; size: NA; D: NA; CDR3: CATSEPGDIFYGYTF; DNA: TGTGCCACCAGTGAGCCCGGGGATATCTTTTATGGCTACACCTTC
length: 15; J: TRBJ1-1; V: TRBV5-1; size: NA; D: NA; CDR3: CASSPQAYMNTEAFF; DNA: TGCGCCAGCAGCCCACAGGCATACATGAACACTGAAGCTTTCTTT
length: 14; J: TRBJ1-2; V: TRBV6-5; size: NA; D: NA; CDR3: CASTDLQGFYGYTF; DNA: TGTGCCAGCACCGACCTACAGGGCTTCTATGGCTACACCTTC
length: 16; J: TRBJ1-1; V: TRBV18; size: NA; D: TRBD1; CDR3: CASSPLRTGVSTEAFF; DNA: TGTGCCAGCTCACCGCTACGGACAGGGGTCAGCACTGAAGCTTTCTTT
length: 14; J: TRBJ1-3; V: TRBV30; size: NA; D: NA; CDR3: CAWGKQGSGNTIYF; DNA: TGTGCCTGGGGAAAACAGGGCTCTGGAAACACCATATATTTT
length: 14; J: TRBJ2-1; V: TRBV10-3; size: NA; D: TRBD1; CDR3: CAISRGQGAREQFF; DNA: TGTGCCATCAGCCGAGGACAGGGGGCGCGTGAGCAGTTCTTC
length: 16; J: TRBJ2-1; V: TRBV20-1; size: NA; D: TRBD1; CDR3: CSASAPNRGALNEQFF; DNA: TGCAGTGCTAGTGCCCCAAACAGGGGAGCTCTCAATGAGCAGTTCTTC
length: 17; J: TRBJ2-2; V: TRBV19; size: NA; D: TRBD1; CDR3: CASSIRRDSLNTGELFF; DNA: TGTGCCAGTAGTATACGTCGGGACAGTTTGAACACCGGGGAGCTGTTTTTT
length: 15; J: TRBJ2-7; V: TRBV9; size: NA; D: TRBD1; CDR3: CASSFRDRGFYEQYF; DNA: TGTGCCAGCAGCTTCCGGGACAGGGGATTCTACGAGCAGTACTTC
length: 16; J: TRBJ1-1; V: TRBV3-1/TRBV3-2; size: NA; D: TRBD1; CDR3: CASSRTGAVGNTEAFF; DNA: TGTGCCAGCAGCCGTACAGGGGCCGTGGGGAACACTGAAGCTTTCTTT
length: 13; J: TRBJ2-7; V: TRBV5-1; size: NA; D: NA; CDR3: CASRPDSSYEQYF; DNA: TGCGCCAGCAGACCAGACAGTTCCTACGAGCAGTACTTC
length: 11; J: TRBJ1-2; V: TRBV24-1; size: NA; D: NA; CDR3: CATSDSRGYTF; DNA: TGTGCCACCAGTGACTCGCGCGGCTACACCTTC